Following are 28 T cell receptor beta chains from one sample sequenced in a study of shared clonotypes between healthy human individuals. TCRdb's table, derived via immunoSEQ multiplex PCR, lists solely in-frame clones and lacks some. The table has some 2,000,000 clones, 85% to 95% seen once; the top ten hold roughly 1.1%. Cells designated naive CD8 were CD45RO-negative and were positively selected for CCR7, with terminally differentiated effector memory CD45RA+ cells excluded. The sequenced sample consisted of naive CD8+ T cells sorted from blood. Receptors originate from a young man in good health.

The chain employs TRBV9 and TRBJ2-1; D is ambiguous. The CDR3 totals 14 residues. Trimming took 4 bases from V and 6 from J, leaving 14 bases between them. Germline V gene lookup returns CDR1 SGDLS and CDR2 YYNGEE. CDR3 nucleotides: TGTGCCAGCAGCCCTACTCAGTGGGGCAATGAGCAGTTCTTC. This encodes CASSPTQWGNEQFF.

With regard to this clone: At the DNA level, this CDR3 is encoded by other sequences in the same sample as well. The chain employs TRBV9 and TRBJ2-7, with 13 bases identical to TRBD2. The CDR3 has 16 amino acids. The V gene end was trimmed by 0 bases and the J gene end by 2 bases; junction bases not matched to a gene: 2. The germline V gene has CDR1 SGDLS and CDR2 YYNGEE. The CDR3 protein is CASSVGGTSGAYEQYF. DNA of the CDR3: TGTGCCAGCAGCGTAGGGGGGACTAGCGGGGCCTACGAGCAGTACTTC.

CDR3 in DNA: TGTGCCAGCAGCGTATCTGGACAGGGGGCGTCGGTTGGCTACACCTTC. As protein: CASSVSGQGASVGYTF. This chain connects TRBV9 to TRBJ1-2; TRBD1 matches 11 bases. The length of the CDR3 is 16 residues. In germline, CDR1 is SGDLS, CDR2 YYNGEE. The junction had 9 bases not matched to a gene; V was cut back by 1 base and J by 7 bases.

The chain combines TRBV29-1 with TRBJ2-7, with a weak D call TRBD2 (5 bases). The germline V gene encodes CDR1 SQVTM and CDR2 ANQGSEA. V was shortened by 1 base and J by 2 bases, with 12 bases between the two germline ends. The CDR3 consists of 14 residues. The CDR3 nucleotides read TGCAGCGTTGAAGGGGTCGGGATTGCCTACGAGCAGTACTTC. Translating it yields CSVEGVGIAYEQYF.

The J gene is TRBJ1-2, the V gene TRBV29-1, with 9 bases matching TRBD1. Germline CDR1 and CDR2: SQVTM and ANQGSEA. CDR3 length: 15 amino acids. The trim removed 0 bases at V and 1 base at J, leaving 3 bases unmatched. The CDR3 DNA is TGCAGCGTTGAAGACGCGGACAGGGGTAACTATGGCTACACCTTC. It is translated as CSVEDADRGNYGYTF.

The chain recombines TRBV13 with TRBJ2-1; TRBD2 matches 8 bases. Per the germline V gene, CDR1 is PRHDT and CDR2 is FYEKMQ (reference sequence). CDR3 size: 16 residues. Trimming removed 5 bases from V and 6 bases from J; junction bases left unmatched: 12. The CDR3 DNA sequence: TGTGCCAGCAGCCCTTTGGGGGCGGGGGGCCCCAATGAGCAGTTCTTC. It codes for CASSPLGAGGPNEQFF.

The chain has TRBV4-1 and TRBJ1-5; no definite D call. The CDR3 has 16 amino acids. CDR1 and CDR2 (germline): MGHRA, YSYEKL. V was cut by 0 bases and J by 7 bases, with 16 bases left in between. The chain's CDR3 is CASSQDVGVKAQPQHF. CDR3 nucleotides: TGCGCCAGCAGCCAAGATGTCGGTGTAAAAGCGCAGCCCCAGCATTTT.

The chain joins TRBV9 to TRBJ2-2, with D maybe TRBD1 (6 bases). Germline CDR1 and CDR2: SGDLS and YYNGEE. CDR3 length: 13 residues. The V end lost 5 bases, the J end lost 6 bases, and 11 bases lay between the germline ends. The CDR3 is CASREQGAGELFF. The CDR3 nucleotides read TGTGCCAGCAGAGAACAGGGAGCCGGGGAGCTGTTTTTT.

This sequence joins TRBV7-9 and TRBJ1-2; TRBD1 matches 7 bases. The CDR3 runs to 18 residues. V dropped 3 bases and J dropped 3; count of bases not matched to a gene: 16. Germline CDR1 is SEHNR and CDR2 is FQNEAQ (reference sequence). In DNA, the CDR3 is TGTGCCAGCAGCTTCCTTAACCCTACAGGGGCCGGAGACTATGGCTACACCTTC. Encoded protein: CASSFLNPTGAGDYGYTF.

The CDR3: CASSPSSGRTIYEQYF. For the CDR3, the DNA is TGTGCCAGCAGTCCCTCATCCGGGAGGACCATCTACGAGCAGTACTTC. The V gene is TRBV27, the J gene TRBJ2-7; TRBD2 aligns across 7 bases. The junction had 13 bases not matched to a gene; V was cut back by 5 bases and J by 3 bases. CDR1 MNHEY and CDR2 SMNVEV come from the germline V gene (reference sequence). CDR3 size: 16 residues.

The genes are TRBV4-3 and TRBJ1-5; D is possibly TRBD1 (5 bases). Germline lookup yields CDR1 LGHNA and CDR2 YSLEER. Trimming took 0 bases from V and 3 from J, leaving 9 bases between them. The CDR3 runs to 15 residues. The CDR3 nucleotides are TGCGCCAGCAGCCAAGAAAGGGGCCTCAATCAGCCCCAGCATTTT. The encoded protein is CASSQERGLNQPQHF.

The chain joins TRBV5-1 to TRBJ1-1; D possibly corresponds to TRBD1 (5 bases). Trimming pared 7 bases from V and 0 bases from J, leaving 19 bases between. The CDR3 length is 16 residues. Germline V gene data show CDR1 as SGHRS and CDR2 as YFSETQ. The CDR3 nucleotides are TGCGCCAGCCACTGGGGCCCAGGGCTCATGAACACTGAAGCTTTCTTT. It translates to CASHWGPGLMNTEAFF.

The chain carries TRBV6-6 and TRBJ2-3; 7 bases map to TRBD2. The CDR3 extends over 16 amino acids. The germline V gene has CDR1 MNHNY and CDR2 SVGAGI (reference sequence). Trimming removed 2 bases from V and 3 bases from J; junction bases left unmatched: 8. The CDR3 bases are TGTGCCAGCAGTTACCTGAGGGAGGGAGGGACAGATACGCAGTATTTT. The encoded protein is CASSYLREGGTDTQYF.

This clone was seen just once. The V gene is TRBV19, the J gene TRBJ2-2, with D uncertain. The CDR3 extends over 19 amino acids. Germline V lookup: CDR1 LNHDA, CDR2 SQIVND (reference sequence). V was pared by 3 bases and J by 4 bases, with 24 bases between. CDR3 residues: CASSISHKRVGRPTGELFF. In DNA form, the CDR3 reads TGTGCCAGTAGTATCTCCCACAAAAGGGTTGGGCGACCCACCGGGGAGCTGTTTTTT.

The count of this clone is one. At the DNA level, this CDR3 is encoded by other sequences in the same sample as well. The V gene is TRBV6-5, the J gene TRBJ2-2; the D is unclear. The CDR3 contains 14 residues. From germline, CDR1 is MNHEY and CDR2 SVGAGI. Deletions cut 3 bases from V and 1 base from J, with 6 bases between. CDR3: CASSYGENTGELFF. CDR3 DNA: TGTGCCAGCAGTTATGGTGAGAACACCGGGGAGCTGTTTTTT.

The gene calls are TRBV30 and TRBJ2-1; 9 bases agree with TRBD2. The germline V gene encodes CDR1 GTSNPN and CDR2 SVGIG (reference sequence). V shed 3 bases, J shed 4 bases, and the junction held 7 bases outside the gene matches. The CDR3 spans 15 residues. The CDR3, as DNA: TGTGCCTGGAGCCCTTTAGCGGGAGTGTACAATGAGCAGTTCTTC. Protein product: CAWSPLAGVYNEQFF.

The chain employs TRBV29-1 and TRBJ2-5; D not certain. From germline, CDR1 is SQVTM and CDR2 ANQGSEA. The CDR3 covers 12 residues. Trimming removed 2 bases at V and 1 base at J, with 5 bases between. The CDR3 DNA sequence: TGCAGCGTTGAATGGGGCCAAGAGACCCAGTACTTC. Its translation is CSVEWGQETQYF.

CDR3 in DNA: TGTGCCAGCAGCTTGGTCCAGGGTGCAGATACGCAGTATTTT. Translation gives CASSLVQGADTQYF. This sequence joins TRBV5-4 and TRBJ2-3, with D possibly TRBD1 on 5 matching bases. This CDR3 spans 14 amino acids. CDR1 is SGHNT, CDR2 YYREEE, per germline (reference sequence). V dropped 0 bases and J dropped 4 bases, with 9 bases sitting between them.

The chain has TRBV9 and TRBJ2-1; 7 bases are a match to TRBD2. The CDR3 length is 14 residues. Germline lookup yields CDR1 SGDLS and CDR2 YYNGEE. V was clipped by 4 bases and J by 7 bases; unmatched bases: 8. The CDR3 DNA follows: TGTGCCAGCAGCACCTCTGGAGCGGGAAATGAGCAGTTCTTC. This codes for CASSTSGAGNEQFF. The full variable domain, with the rest looked up from reference TRBV9 and TRBJ2-1, is DSGVTQTPKHLITATGQRVTLRCSPRSGDLSVYWYQQSLDQGLQFLIQYYNGEERAKGNILERFSAQQFPDLHSELNLSSLELGDSALYFCASSTSGAGNEQFFGPGTRLTVL.

The chain combines TRBV27 with TRBJ2-1, with 8 bases that match TRBD1. Germline V lookup: CDR1 MNHEY, CDR2 SMNVEV (reference sequence). This CDR3 has 14 residues. Trimming at V came to 5 bases and at J to 12 bases, leaving 12 bases not matched to a gene. CDR3: CASSIQGSGTGQFF. The CDR3 coding sequence is TGTGCCAGCAGTATTCAAGGGTCGGGGACAGGGCAGTTCTTC.

This sequence joins TRBV4-1 and TRBJ2-5; TRBD2 aligns across 8 bases. Per the germline V gene, CDR1 is MGHRA and CDR2 is YSYEKL. V dropped 6 bases and J dropped 1; count of bases not matched to a gene: 16. The CDR3 is 18 residues long. CDR3 residues: CASSPTPLAGRAQETQYF. In nucleotides, the CDR3 is TGCGCCAGCAGTCCTACACCTTTAGCGGGAAGGGCCCAAGAGACCCAGTACTTC.

CDR3 region: CASSYNQGGDGYTF. CDR3 in DNA: TGTGCCAGCAGTTACAATCAGGGTGGAGATGGCTACACCTTC. J is TRBJ1-2 and V is TRBV25-1; a weak D match, TRBD1 (5 bases). The CDR3 is 14 amino acids. In germline, CDR1 is MGHDK, CDR2 SYGVNS. V gave up 5 bases and J gave up 6 bases, with 16 bases separating them.

The chain links TRBV4-1 to TRBJ1-4; TRBD1 is a possible D gene (5 bases). This CDR3 spans 16 amino acids. V was pared by 0 bases and J by 4 bases, with 12 bases between. Germline V CDR1 and CDR2: MGHRA, YSYEKL. This CDR3 is CASSQDGGAFNEKLFF. CDR3 DNA sequence: TGCGCCAGCAGCCAAGATGGGGGTGCCTTTAATGAAAAACTGTTTTTT.

This chain uses TRBV13 with TRBJ2-5; D tentatively fits TRBD1 or TRBD2 (5 bases each). The V gene's germline CDR1 is PRHDT and CDR2 FYEKMQ (reference sequence). The length of the CDR3 is 14 residues. The germline V and J ends were trimmed by 2 bases and 5 bases, with 12 bases remaining between them. Written as DNA, the CDR3 is TGTGCCAGCAGCTTAATAGGGGAGAGGGAGACCCAGTACTTC. It codes for CASSLIGERETQYF.

The gene calls are TRBV11-2 and TRBJ2-3; a weak D match, TRBD2 (7 bases). Germline values: CDR1 SGHAT, CDR2 FQNNGV. The CDR3 covers 16 residues. Between the trimmed V and J ends, which lost 1 base and 3 bases, there was a span of 14 bases. The CDR3 DNA sequence: TGTGCCAGCAGCTTAGGGACGGGGGGACATACAGATACGCAGTATTTT. It encodes CASSLGTGGHTDTQYF.

This chain uses TRBV19 with TRBJ1-1; 9 nucleotides match TRBD1. From germline, CDR1 is LNHDA and CDR2 SQIVND (reference sequence). The CDR3 totals 15 residues. V lost 5 bases, J lost 0 bases, and 4 bases stayed unmatched. CDR3 nucleotides: TGTGCCAGTAGTCTCGGACAGGGGATGAACACTGAAGCTTTCTTT. It encodes CASSLGQGMNTEAFF.

The chain combines TRBV6-5 with TRBJ1-3, with TRBD1 identical over 7 bases. The CDR3 is 15 residues long. The junction had 5 bases not matched to a gene; V was cut back by 6 bases and J by 0 bases. CDR1 is MNHEY, CDR2 SVGAGI, per germline. CDR3 DNA: TGTGCCAGCAGCCGGGACAGAAGCTCTGGAAACACCATATATTTT. Translating it yields CASSRDRSSGNTIYF.

This chain connects TRBV7-9 to TRBJ2-7; the D is unclear. Germline-derived CDR1 and CDR2 are SEHNR and FQNEAQ (reference sequence). V lost 5 bases to trimming and J lost 4 bases, with 6 bases between them. This CDR3 spans 11 amino acids. CDR3 residues: CASSPQYEQYF. In nucleotides, the CDR3 is TGTGCCAGCAGCCCCCAGTACGAGCAGTACTTC. Variable domain in full (rest from reference TRBV7-9 and TRBJ2-7): DTGVSQNPRHKITKRGQNVTFRCDPISEHNRLYWYRQTLGQGPEFLTYFQNEAQLEKSRLLSDRFSAERPKGSFSTLEIQRTEQGDSAMYLCASSPQYEQYFGPGTRLTVT.